This T cell receptor beta chain was captured in a study of blood T cell repertoires in COVID-19 (dated by TCRdb to 2019 to 2021). Concerning the study at large: Samples covering the acute and convalescent phases of COVID-19 were provided by collaborators in the United States, Italy and Spain. Where available, HLA class I and class II types were taken from metadata supplied by the sample provider and were not determined by assay-based typing. The samples were drawn from the first 160 participants of the ongoing ImmuneRACE study and from some 1,300 subjects provided by 6 global collaborators. The repertoires were released in a freely available public database intended as a resource for research on the immune response to SARS-CoV-2. Nearly every sample came with metadata listing a de-identified subject ID, COVID-19 status, age in years and sex. The prospective study material was composed of cDNA or gDNA derived from T cells, B-cell-depleted T cells, or PBMCs. Subjects who had been exposed to COVID-19, were actively infected with it, or had recovered from it provided the deeply sampled blood TCRbeta repertoires that made up the dataset.

TCRbeta CDR3 regions were amplified from genomic DNA using the immunoSEQ Assay, a bias-controlled multiplex PCR. Turning to the authors' computational methods: The number of nucleated cells in each sample was estimated from the amplification of reference gene primers within the assay. Sequence reads were collapsed and filtered to measure the absolute abundance of every unique TCRbeta CDR3 rearrangement. For each sample, productive Simpson clonality was calculated as the square root of Simpson's diversity index across productive rearrangements. TCRdb's version of the immuneACCESS table is confined to in-frame rearrangements and falls short of the full clone set. An unresolved V gene accounts for under half of the shortfall where checked; the remainder is of unknown origin. For V, J and clone size, that table is used; D and trimming come from the DNA. The sample table records 200,000 to 250,000 clones; 86% of these occur just once. Over 3% of the sample is taken by the ten largest.

About this clone itself: Its antigen is not yet known. No base qualities exist here, and no much larger clone lies one base off it.

V lost 0 bases and J lost 6 bases, and the count of bases not matched to a germline gene is 5. Via the germline V gene (reference sequence), CDR1 is SEHNR and CDR2 FQNEAQ. The CDR3 contains 15 residues, cysteine and phenylalanine counted. The CDR3 DNA has 45 bases and is translated from base 1. Participants in the prospective study were enrolled through a virtual design, were aged roughly 18 to 100 years, and lived in fewer than 30 United States geographic areas. In the prospective study, cohorts were assigned on the basis of participant-reported clinical history obtained from a screening survey and a study questionnaire. In the prospective study, whole blood, serum and a nasopharyngeal or oropharyngeal swab were collected from each participant by mobile phlebotomists. Additional blood draws and questionnaires over an approximately two-month period could optionally be provided by prospective study participants. Before DNA extraction, blood samples from the prospective study were shipped at room temperature or frozen.

Broader findings and caveats from the paper: The quantity of clinical and demographic metadata differed by source and by participant and was supplied without curation.

This receptor was identified in a woman between 35 and 50 years old with acute COVID-19. The sequencing input was PBMCs or T cells enriched from blood (not recorded which). The chain links TRBV7-9 with TRBJ1-1, with 9 bases in between that match TRBD1. The bases read TGTGCCAGCAGCTTAGCACAGGGGGCCGGCGCTGAAGCTTTCTTT. The translation is CASSLAQGAGAEAFF.